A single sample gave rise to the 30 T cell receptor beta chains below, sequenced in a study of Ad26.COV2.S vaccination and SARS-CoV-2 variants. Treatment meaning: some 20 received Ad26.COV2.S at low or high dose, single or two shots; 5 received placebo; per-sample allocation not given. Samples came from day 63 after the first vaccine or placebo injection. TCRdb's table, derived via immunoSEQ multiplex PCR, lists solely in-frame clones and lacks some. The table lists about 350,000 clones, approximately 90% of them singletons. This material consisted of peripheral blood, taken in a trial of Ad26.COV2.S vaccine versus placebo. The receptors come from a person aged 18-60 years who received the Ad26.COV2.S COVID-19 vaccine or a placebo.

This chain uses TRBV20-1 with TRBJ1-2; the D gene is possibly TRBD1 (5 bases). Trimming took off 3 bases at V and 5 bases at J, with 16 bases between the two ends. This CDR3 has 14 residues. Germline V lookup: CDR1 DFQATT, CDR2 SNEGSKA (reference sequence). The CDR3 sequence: CSASDGGWGYGYTF. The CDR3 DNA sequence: TGCAGTGCTAGTGACGGGGGATGGGGTTATGGCTACACCTTC.

DNA for the CDR3: TGCGCCAGCAGACCGGGACAGTCCCCAACTAATGAAAAACTGTTTTTT. Protein product: CASRPGQSPTNEKLFF. The chain joins TRBV4-1 to TRBJ1-4; 7 bases fit TRBD1. The CDR3 is 16 amino acids. CDR1 and CDR2 from the germline V gene are MGHRA and YSYEKL. V shed 6 bases and J 0 bases; nucleotides not matched to a gene: 7.

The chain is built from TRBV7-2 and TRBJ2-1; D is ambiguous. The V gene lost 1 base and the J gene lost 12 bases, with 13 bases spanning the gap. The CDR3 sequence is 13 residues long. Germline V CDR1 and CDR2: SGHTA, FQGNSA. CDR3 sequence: CASSLEASGRQFF. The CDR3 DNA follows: TGTGCCAGCAGCTTAGAGGCTAGTGGGCGGCAGTTCTTC.

CDR3 in amino acids: CASRKQGRNEQYF. For the CDR3, the DNA is TGTGCCAGCAGGAAGCAGGGTCGGAACGAGCAGTACTTC. This sequence joins TRBV12-3 or TRBV12-4 and TRBJ2-7; TRBD1 might be the D (5 bases). V was shortened by 6 bases and J by 5 bases, with 14 bases between the two germline ends. CDR3 length: 13 residues.

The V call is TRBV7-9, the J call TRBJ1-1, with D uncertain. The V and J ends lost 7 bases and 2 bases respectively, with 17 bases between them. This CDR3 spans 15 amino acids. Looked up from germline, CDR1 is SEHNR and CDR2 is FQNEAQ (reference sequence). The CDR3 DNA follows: TGTGCCAGCACCTTTGGGAGTAGTGGAAACACTGAAGCTTTCTTT. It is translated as CASTFGSSGNTEAFF.

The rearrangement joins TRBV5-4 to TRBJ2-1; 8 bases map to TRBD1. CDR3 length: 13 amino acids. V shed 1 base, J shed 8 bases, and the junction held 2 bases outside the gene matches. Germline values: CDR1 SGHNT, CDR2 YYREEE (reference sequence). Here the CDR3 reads CASSLHRGDEQFF. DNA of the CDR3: TGTGCCAGCAGCTTGCACAGGGGGGATGAGCAGTTCTTC.

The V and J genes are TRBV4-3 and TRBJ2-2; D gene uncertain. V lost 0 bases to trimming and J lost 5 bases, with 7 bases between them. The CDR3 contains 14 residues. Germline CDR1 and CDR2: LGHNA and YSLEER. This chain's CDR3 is CASSQEATTGELFF. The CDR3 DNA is TGCGCCAGCAGCCAAGAGGCTACTACCGGGGAGCTGTTTTTT.

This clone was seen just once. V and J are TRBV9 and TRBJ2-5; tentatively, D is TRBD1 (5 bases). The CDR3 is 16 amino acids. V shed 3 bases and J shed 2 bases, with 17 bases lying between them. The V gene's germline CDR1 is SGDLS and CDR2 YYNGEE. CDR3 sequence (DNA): TGTGCCAGCAGCGGGGGCTTCCAGTCGTTACAAGAGACCCAGTACTTC. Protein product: CASSGGFQSLQETQYF.

DNA for the CDR3: TGTGCCAGCAGCTTGGAGACAGGGAGACAAGAGACCCAGTACTTC. Protein: CASSLETGRQETQYF. This rearrangement joins TRBV5-5 to TRBJ2-5, with 7 nucleotides matching TRBD1. With 0 bases clipped from V and 2 bases from J, the junction kept 4 bases outside the gene matches. The CDR3 is made up of 15 amino acids. The germline gives CDR1 SGHKS, CDR2 YYEKEE (reference sequence).

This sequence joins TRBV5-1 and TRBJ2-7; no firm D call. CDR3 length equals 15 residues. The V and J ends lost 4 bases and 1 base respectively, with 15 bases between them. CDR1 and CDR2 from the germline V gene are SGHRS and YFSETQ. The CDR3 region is CASSTQGGTSYEQYF. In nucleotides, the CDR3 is TGCGCCAGCAGCACGCAAGGTGGCACGTCCTACGAGCAGTACTTC.

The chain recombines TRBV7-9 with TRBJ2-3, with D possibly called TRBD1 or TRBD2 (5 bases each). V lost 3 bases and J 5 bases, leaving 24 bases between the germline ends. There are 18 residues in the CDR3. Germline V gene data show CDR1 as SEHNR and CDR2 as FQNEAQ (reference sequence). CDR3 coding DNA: TGTGCCAGCAGCTTTAGGCGCGCCGGGACCTCTTATGGAGATACGCAGTATTTT. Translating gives CASSFRRAGTSYGDTQYF.

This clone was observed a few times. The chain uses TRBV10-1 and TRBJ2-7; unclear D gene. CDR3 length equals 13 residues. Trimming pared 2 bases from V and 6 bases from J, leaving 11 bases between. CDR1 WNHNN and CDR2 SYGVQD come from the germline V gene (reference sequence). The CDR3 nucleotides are TGCGCCAGCAGTGAGGGAATCGGTCTCGAGCAGTACTTC. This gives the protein CASSEGIGLEQYF.

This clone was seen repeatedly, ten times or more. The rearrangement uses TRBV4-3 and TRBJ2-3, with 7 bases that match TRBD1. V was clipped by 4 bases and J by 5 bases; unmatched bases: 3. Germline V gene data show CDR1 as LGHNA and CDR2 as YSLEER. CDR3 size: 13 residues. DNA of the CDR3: TGCGCCAGCAGCCTAGACAGGGAAGATACGCAGTATTTT. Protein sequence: CASSLDREDTQYF.

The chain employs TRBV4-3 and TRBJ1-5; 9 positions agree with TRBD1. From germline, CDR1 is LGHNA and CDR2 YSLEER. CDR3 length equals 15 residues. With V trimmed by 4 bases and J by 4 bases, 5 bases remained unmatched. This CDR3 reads CASSRGTGFNQPQHF. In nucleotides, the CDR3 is TGCGCCAGCAGCCGAGGGACAGGGTTTAATCAGCCCCAGCATTTT.

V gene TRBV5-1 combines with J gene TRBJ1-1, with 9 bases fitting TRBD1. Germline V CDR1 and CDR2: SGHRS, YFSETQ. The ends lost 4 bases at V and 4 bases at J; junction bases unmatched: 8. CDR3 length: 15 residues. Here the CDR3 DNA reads TGCGCCAGCAGCGTCACAGGGGGCACGGGCACTGAAGCTTTCTTT. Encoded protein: CASSVTGGTGTEAFF.

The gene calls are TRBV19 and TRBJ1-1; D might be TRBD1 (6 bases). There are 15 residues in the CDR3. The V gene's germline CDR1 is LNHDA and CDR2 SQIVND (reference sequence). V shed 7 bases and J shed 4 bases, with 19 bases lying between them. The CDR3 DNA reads TGTGCCAGTAAAGGGATGGACAGTATGGGCACTGAAGCTTTCTTT. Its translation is CASKGMDSMGTEAFF.

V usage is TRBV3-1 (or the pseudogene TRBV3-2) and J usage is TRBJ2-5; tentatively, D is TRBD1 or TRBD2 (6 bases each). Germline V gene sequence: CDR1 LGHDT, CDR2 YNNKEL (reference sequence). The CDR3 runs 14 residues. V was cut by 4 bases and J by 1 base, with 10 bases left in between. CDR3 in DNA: TGTGCCAGCAGCCGAGGGGGGCTCCAAGAGACCCAGTACTTC. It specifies CASSRGGLQETQYF.

CDR3 DNA: TGTGCCAGCAGTCTCAACCGCAACTACATTCAGTACTTC. Translated: CASSLNRNYIQYF. This chain connects TRBV6-5 to TRBJ2-4; the D is unclear. The germline gives CDR1 MNHEY, CDR2 SVGAGI. The ends were cut back, 5 bases at V and 8 bases at J, with 13 bases in the middle. The CDR3 extends over 13 amino acids.

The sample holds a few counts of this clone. CDR3 DNA sequence: TGTGCCAGCAGCTTAGCGCCAACAGGGGGAAAAGAGGACGAGCAGTACTTC. It specifies CASSLAPTGGKEDEQYF. This chain uses TRBV7-2 with TRBJ2-7; 8 nucleotides align to TRBD1. Germline assignment: CDR1 SGHTA and CDR2 FQGNSA. Trimming took 0 bases from V and 5 from J; bases not matched to a gene: 12. This CDR3 spans 17 amino acids.

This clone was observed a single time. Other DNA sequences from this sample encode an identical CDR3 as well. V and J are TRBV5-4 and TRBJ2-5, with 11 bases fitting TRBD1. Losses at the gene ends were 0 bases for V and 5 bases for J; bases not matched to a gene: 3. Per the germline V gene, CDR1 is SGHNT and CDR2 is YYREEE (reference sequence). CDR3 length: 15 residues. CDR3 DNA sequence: TGTGCCAGCAGCTTGGCCGGGACAGGGGGGGAGACCCAGTACTTC. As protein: CASSLAGTGGETQYF. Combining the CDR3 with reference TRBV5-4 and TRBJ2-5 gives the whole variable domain ETGVTQSPTHLIKTRGQQVTLRCSSQSGHNTVSWYQQALGQGPQFIFQYYREEENGRGNFPPRFSGLQFPNYSSELNVNALELDDSALYLCASSLAGTGGETQYFGPGTRLLVL.

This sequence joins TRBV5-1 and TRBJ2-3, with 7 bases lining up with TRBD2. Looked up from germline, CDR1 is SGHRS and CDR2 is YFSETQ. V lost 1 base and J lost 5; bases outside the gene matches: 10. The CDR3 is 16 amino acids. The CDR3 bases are TGCGCCAGCAGCTTGCCCACTAGCGCCTTGGTAGATACGCAGTATTTT. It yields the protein CASSLPTSALVDTQYF. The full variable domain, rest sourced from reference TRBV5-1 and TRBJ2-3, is KAGVTQTPRYLIKTRGQQVTLSCSPISGHRSVSWYQQTPGQGLQFLFEYFSETQRNKGNFPGRFSGRQFSNSRSEMNVSTLELGDSALYLCASSLPTSALVDTQYFGPGTRLTVL.

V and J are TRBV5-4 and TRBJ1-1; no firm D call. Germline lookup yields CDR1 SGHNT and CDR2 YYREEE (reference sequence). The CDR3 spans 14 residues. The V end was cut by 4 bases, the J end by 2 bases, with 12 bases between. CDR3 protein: CASSPPFANTEAFF. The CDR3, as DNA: TGTGCCAGCAGCCCCCCATTCGCAAACACTGAAGCTTTCTTT.

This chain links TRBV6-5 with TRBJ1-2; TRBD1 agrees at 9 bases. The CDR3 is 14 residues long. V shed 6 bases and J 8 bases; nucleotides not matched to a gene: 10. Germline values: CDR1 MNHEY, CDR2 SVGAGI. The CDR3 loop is CASRPPGQGLGYTF. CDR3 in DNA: TGTGCCAGCAGGCCGCCGGGACAGGGTTTGGGCTACACCTTC.

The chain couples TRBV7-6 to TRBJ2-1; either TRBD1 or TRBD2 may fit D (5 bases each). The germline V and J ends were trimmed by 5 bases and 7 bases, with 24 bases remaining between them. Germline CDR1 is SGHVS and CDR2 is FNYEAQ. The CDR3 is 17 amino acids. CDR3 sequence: CASSPLRGPLGYNEQFF. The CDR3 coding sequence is TGTGCCAGCAGCCCTCTCCGGGGCCCTCTTGGGTATAATGAGCAGTTCTTC.

The DNA for the CDR3 is TGTGCCAGCAGTGAATGGGGGGCGAGTTCCACCTACAATGAGCAGTTCTTC. It translates to CASSEWGASSTYNEQFF. The V gene is TRBV2, the J gene TRBJ2-1, with D perhaps being TRBD1 or TRBD2 (6 bases each). The CDR3 loop spans 17 amino acids. Trimming removed 2 bases from V and 2 bases from J, with 16 bases in between. Germline values: CDR1 SNHLY, CDR2 FYNNEI.

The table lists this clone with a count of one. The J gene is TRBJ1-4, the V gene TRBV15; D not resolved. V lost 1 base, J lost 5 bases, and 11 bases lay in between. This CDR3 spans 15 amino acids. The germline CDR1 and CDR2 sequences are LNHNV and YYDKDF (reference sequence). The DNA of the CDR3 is TGTGCCACCAGCAGAGTTTCCGAGGCGAATGAAAAACTGTTTTTT. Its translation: CATSRVSEANEKLFF.

The CDR3 DNA reads TGTGCCAGCAGTTCCGGACAGACAACTGGAAACACCATATATTTT. Translation: CASSSGQTTGNTIYF. The chain joins TRBV28 to TRBJ1-3; maybe TRBD1 (6 bases). The CDR3 runs 15 residues. Trimming took off 4 bases at V and 2 bases at J, with 12 bases between the two ends. The germline CDR1 and CDR2 sequences are MDHEN and SYDVKM.

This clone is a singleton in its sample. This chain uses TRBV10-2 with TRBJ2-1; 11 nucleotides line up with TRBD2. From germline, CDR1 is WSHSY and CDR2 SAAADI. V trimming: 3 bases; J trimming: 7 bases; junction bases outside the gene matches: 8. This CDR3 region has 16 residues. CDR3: CASSDVRLAGGNEQFF. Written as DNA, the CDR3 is TGCGCCAGCAGTGATGTACGGCTAGCGGGAGGTAATGAGCAGTTCTTC.

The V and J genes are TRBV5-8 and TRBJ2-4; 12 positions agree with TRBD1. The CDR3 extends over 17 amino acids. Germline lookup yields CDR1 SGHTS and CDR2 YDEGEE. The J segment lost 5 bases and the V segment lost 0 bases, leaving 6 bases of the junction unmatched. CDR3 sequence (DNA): TGTGCCAGCAGCTTGGAAGGGACAGGGGGCGAACAAAACATTCAGTACTTC. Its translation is CASSLEGTGGEQNIQYF.

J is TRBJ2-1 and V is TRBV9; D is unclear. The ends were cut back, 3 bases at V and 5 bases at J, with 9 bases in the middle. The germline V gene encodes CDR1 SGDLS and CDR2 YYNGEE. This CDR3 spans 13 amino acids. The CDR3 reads CASSGTDNNEQFF. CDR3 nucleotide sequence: TGTGCCAGCAGCGGAACAGATAACAATGAGCAGTTCTTC. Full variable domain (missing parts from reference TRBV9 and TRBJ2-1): DSGVTQTPKHLITATGQRVTLRCSPRSGDLSVYWYQQSLDQGLQFLIQYYNGEERAKGNILERFSAQQFPDLHSELNLSSLELGDSALYFCASSGTDNNEQFFGPGTRLTVL.